Sequencing of this T cell receptor beta chain was carried out in a study of PD-1 blockade in classical Hodgkin lymphoma. Clones were sequenced by immunoSEQ multiplex PCR, and TCRdb holds only the in-frame ones, with some missing. The sample includes almost 20,000 clones, 76% of them seen just once. The V and J ends lost 5 bases and 7 bases respectively, with 15 bases between them. CDR3 length: 13 residues. Germline V lookup: CDR1 LNHDA, CDR2 SQIVND (reference sequence). Time point indicated: cycle 4 day 1 (C4D1), after more than five weeks of nivolumab. Patients all relapsed after autologous stem cell transplantation, and there was variation in brentuximab vedotin exposure. Study-level findings and limits: The repertoire differences lack a defined cause, possibly disease activity or prior therapy.

This clone has more than one count but fewer than ten. Its matching antigen is unknown. The receptor was isolated from a human donor with classical Hodgkin lymphoma. The chain is built from TRBV19 and TRBJ2-7; possibly TRBD2 for D (6 bases). This specimen was peripheral blood mononuclear cells (PBMCs), taken before the fourth cycle of nivolumab. As DNA, the CDR3 is TGTGCCAGTAGTTTGGGGGGATCGCGAGAGCAGTACTTC. It is translated as CASSLGGSREQYF. The variable domain in full, completed from reference TRBV19 and TRBJ2-7, reads DGGITQSPKYLFRKEGQNVTLSCEQNLNHDAMYWYRQDPGQGLRLIYYSQIVNDFQKGDIAEGYSVSREKKESFPLTVTSAQKNPTAFYLCASSLGGSREQYFGPGTRLTVT.